Detailed here is one TCR beta chain. The antigen this receptor binds is unknown. No much larger clonotype is one base removed from it; base qualities were not supplied. These data belong to a study of shared clonotypes between healthy human individuals (dated by TCRdb to about 2020). At the level of the whole study: Two women and a few men aged 18 to 49 years were included in the cohort. The study deeply sequenced blood TCR repertoires of five healthy adults to estimate repertoire size and the extent of clonotype sharing between individuals. Libraries were prepared and TCR repertoires were sequenced by different laboratories using diverse techniques, in order to increase sequencing depth and limit assay-specific biases. Leukapheresis yielded between about 0.85 and 10 billion PBMCs per donor. What the authors observed across the whole study: Sampling was restricted to blood, and TCR repertoires in tissue are likely to differ from TCR repertoires in blood. Based on pairwise subsampling, the degree of clonotype sharing among donors was expected to be affected by sequencing depth. Because the study included only a small number of donors, the genetic and exposure-history diversity represented was limited.

Using the deep immunoSEQ assay, multiplex PCR amplified TCR CDR3 regions from genomic DNA. For each cell subset, the extracted genomic DNA was distributed evenly across all wells of several immunoSEQ 96-well plates, and each plate served as one replicate. For unsorted PBMC, roughly 0.3 ug of genomic DNA, equivalent to roughly 30,000 T cell genomes, went into each replicate PCR. Genomic DNA from unsorted PBMC was sequenced over ten immunoSEQ deep assay plates. Purified libraries were measured with a Qubit 3.0 fluorometer, size-checked on a Bioanalyzer 2100, and measured again with the KAPA Library Quantification kit. A separate single-read 150-cycle Illumina NextSeq 550 flow cell was used to sequence each immunoSEQ 96-well plate. The study's processing was this. Because only junctional sequences without quality scores were contained in the immunoSEQ output, filtering matching that applied to full-length reads could not be performed. To assign V/J genes and CDR3, sequences were annotated using PyIR, a Python wrapper for IgBLAST v1.9, with IMGT germline references. Any read was removed if the V/J assignment was weak (E-value above 1e-6), the CDR3 was missing, or the read contained stop codons, out-of-frame junctions, or ambiguous translated residues. V3J clonotypes were defined as sequences sharing an identical inferred V gene, J gene, and CDR3 amino acid sequence. Percentage overlap between repertoires was calculated by dividing the number of shared unique clonotypes by the size of the smaller repertoire. Repertoire richness was assessed with RTK rarefaction, the Chao1 estimator, and Recon v2.1 estimates of unobserved clonotypes. TCRdb mirrors the immuneACCESS table, restricted to in-frame sequences. Some clones are absent from its copies; in checked studies, under half trace to an unresolved V gene, and the reason for the others is unknown. V and J calls and clone size are those listed in that table; D and trimming were worked out from the DNA. Present in this sample are fewer than 600,000 clones, around 74% of which were seen just once. The ten largest clones capture under 15% of the sample.

The donors were healthy, HIV-negative adults with no recently reported acute infections or vaccinations. All donors were Caucasian adults living in Nashville, Tennessee, USA. For unsorted samples, around 90 million PBMCs were counted, and genomic DNA was extracted using the QIAamp DNA Blood Mini kit. Blood was collected by leukapheresis, and PBMCs were isolated by Ficoll-Histopaque density gradient centrifugation and then cryopreserved in liquid nitrogen vapor phase. V is shortened by 5 bases, J by 7 bases, and the region joining them spans 20 bases. The CDR1 and CDR2 encoded by the germline V gene are MDHEN and SYDVKM. The CDR3 holds 15 amino acids from the cysteine to the phenylalanine. The entry retains the CDR3 DNA only, 45 bases that are in frame from base 1.

Sample: PBMCs. The receptor comes from a woman in her thirties or forties in good health. Some clones in this sample may be carry-over from other donors' samples. The rearranged chain carries TRBV28 and TRBJ1-1, with no confidently assigned D gene. The CDR3: CASSVPGPAVNEAFF. The DNA sequence is TGTGCCAGCAGTGTACCAGGTCCGGCCGTCAATGAAGCTTTCTTT.